These 30 T cell receptor beta chains were all obtained from the same sample, sequenced in a study of blood T cell repertoires in COVID-19. The repertoire was sequenced with immunoSEQ multiplex PCR; TCRdb's copy has only in-frame clones and lacks some. The sample lists under 200,000 clones; around 77% were seen once. Sequenced material: peripheral blood. These receptors all stem from a man aged 65-85 years with active or convalescent COVID-19.

J is TRBJ1-2 and V is TRBV6-8, with D possibly being TRBD1 (6 bases). CDR3 length: 13 amino acids. Germline V gene lookup returns CDR1 MNHGY and CDR2 SAAAGT. Trimming cost V 9 bases and J 0 bases, with 11 bases left between them. In DNA, the CDR3 is TGTGCCAGGACAGGCTATCCTAACTATGGCTACACCTTC. Amino acid sequence: CARTGYPNYGYTF.

In its sample, this clone was seen a few times. This rearrangement joins TRBV10-3 to TRBJ1-2; D possibly corresponds to TRBD1 (5 bases). The ends were cut back, 9 bases at V and 6 bases at J, with 14 bases in the middle. The CDR3 totals 12 residues. Per the germline V gene, CDR1 is ENHRY and CDR2 is SYGVKD. CDR3 sequence reads: CAIKGGEDGYTF. The CDR3 DNA is TGTGCCATTAAAGGAGGGGAGGATGGCTACACCTTC.

This clone was seen once. The rearrangement links TRBV10-3 to TRBJ2-5, with 8 bases fitting TRBD2. Germline V gene data show CDR1 as ENHRY and CDR2 as SYGVKD. The CDR3 spans 16 residues. After removal of 1 base from V and 1 base from J, the junction contained 5 bases not matched to a gene. CDR3 in amino acids: CAISEYAGGPQETQYF. The CDR3 nucleotides are TGTGCCATCAGTGAGTACGCGGGGGGACCCCAAGAGACCCAGTACTTC.

The chain uses TRBV18 and TRBJ1-1; 7 nucleotides align to TRBD1. Per germline, CDR1 KGHSH and CDR2 LQKENI. This CDR3 spans 14 amino acids. V gave up 4 bases and J gave up 6 bases; unmatched junction bases: 8. CDR3 in amino acids: CASSRDRDGAEAFF. The CDR3 bases are TGTGCCAGCTCACGAGACAGGGATGGGGCTGAAGCTTTCTTT.

J is TRBJ1-2 and V is TRBV4-2, with 9 bases aligning to TRBD1. V dropped 3 bases and J dropped 4; count of bases not matched to a gene: 9. Germline CDR1 is LGHNA and CDR2 is YNFKEQ. The CDR3 sequence is 16 residues long. This CDR3 reads CASSHTGTGIPYGYTF. DNA for the CDR3: TGTGCCAGCAGCCACACCGGGACAGGGATACCCTATGGCTACACCTTC.

The chain links TRBV5-1 to TRBJ1-2; 8 nucleotides line up with TRBD1. There are 15 residues in the CDR3. Looked up from germline, CDR1 is SGHRS and CDR2 is YFSETQ. Germline trimming cut 3 bases from V and 4 bases from J; bases unmatched to any gene: 8. CDR3 DNA sequence: TGCGCCAGCAGCTCCGGAGCAGGGGGCGTCTATGGCTACACCTTC. It codes for CASSSGAGGVYGYTF. Complete variable domain (other parts from reference TRBV5-1 and TRBJ1-2): KAGVTQTPRYLIKTRGQQVTLSCSPISGHRSVSWYQQTPGQGLQFLFEYFSETQRNKGNFPGRFSGRQFSNSRSEMNVSTLELGDSALYLCASSSGAGGVYGYTFGSGTRLTVV.

The rearrangement uses TRBV6-5 and TRBJ1-2; TRBD1 matches at 10 bases. Germline V CDR1 and CDR2: MNHEY, SVGAGI. V shed 5 bases and J 7 bases; nucleotides not matched to a gene: 10. The CDR3 contains 15 residues. The CDR3 nucleotides read TGTGCCAGCAGTCGAACCGGGACAGGGGAAGGTGGCTACACCTTC. Its protein product is CASSRTGTGEGGYTF.

This clone occurred a few times. The chain carries TRBV18 and TRBJ1-4; 8 positions agree with TRBD1. The trim removed 3 bases at V and 7 bases at J, leaving 7 bases unmatched. The germline gives CDR1 KGHSH, CDR2 LQKENI. CDR3 length equals 15 residues. The CDR3, as DNA: TGTGCCAGCTCACCGACAGGGGTTCTGAGTGAAAAACTGTTTTTT. It yields the protein CASSPTGVLSEKLFF.

The CDR3 sequence: CATSRGLAGELGGTNEQFF. In nucleotides, the CDR3 is TGTGCCACCAGCAGAGGCCTAGCGGGAGAATTGGGCGGGACCAATGAGCAGTTCTTC. The V gene is TRBV15, the J gene TRBJ2-1; 10 nucleotides line up with TRBD2. The CDR3 is 19 amino acids. Trimming cost V 1 base and J 6 bases; bases outside gene matches: 15. From germline, CDR1 is LNHNV and CDR2 YYDKDF (reference sequence).

The J gene is TRBJ2-5, the V gene TRBV27; 10 nucleotides align to TRBD2. Germline CDR1 reads MNHEY; CDR2 reads SMNVEV (reference sequence). The CDR3 runs 16 residues. With 3 bases clipped from V and 1 base from J, the junction kept 5 bases outside the gene matches. The chain's CDR3 is CASSFSGRYPQETQYF. CDR3 nucleotides: TGTGCCAGCAGTTTTAGCGGGAGGTACCCCCAAGAGACCCAGTACTTC.

This clone was detected many times. CDR3: CASSLQGGPYEQYF. The CDR3 DNA reads as TGTGCCAGCAGCTTACAGGGGGGTCCTTACGAGCAGTACTTC. The genes are TRBV5-4 and TRBJ2-7, with 8 bases that match TRBD1. J lost 4 bases, V lost 2 bases, and 5 bases had no gene match. Germline V gives CDR1 SGHNT, CDR2 YYREEE (reference sequence). The length of the CDR3 is 14 residues. Combining the CDR3 with reference TRBV5-4 and TRBJ2-7 gives the whole variable domain ETGVTQSPTHLIKTRGQQVTLRCSSQSGHNTVSWYQQALGQGPQFIFQYYREEENGRGNFPPRFSGLQFPNYSSELNVNALELDDSALYLCASSLQGGPYEQYFGPGTRLTVT.

The rearrangement uses TRBV12-5 and TRBJ2-7, with TRBD1 identical over 7 bases. Germline lookup yields CDR1 LGHNT and CDR2 FRNRAP. CDR3 length equals 14 residues. The V gene end was trimmed by 6 bases and the J gene end by 2 bases; junction bases not matched to a gene: 7. As DNA, the CDR3 is TGTGCTAGTGGATGGACAGGTCGAACCTACGAGCAGTACTTC. It encodes CASGWTGRTYEQYF.

The V and J genes are TRBV29-1 and TRBJ2-3; weak D call: TRBD1 (6 bases). The CDR3 covers 15 residues. Germline CDR1 reads SQVTM; CDR2 reads ANQGSEA. V was pared by 0 bases and J by 1 base, with 11 bases between. Here the CDR3 DNA reads TGCAGCGTTGAAGATGGGGCAGGGGGCACAGATACGCAGTATTTT. Translation gives CSVEDGAGGTDTQYF.

The CDR3 spells CASSFTAGGGEQFF. For the CDR3, the DNA is TGCGCCAGCAGCTTTACAGCGGGAGGGGGTGAGCAGTTCTTC. This rearrangement joins TRBV5-1 to TRBJ2-1; 10 bases align to TRBD2. Germline trimming cut 2 bases from V and 9 bases from J; bases unmatched to any gene: 5. The length of the CDR3 is 14 residues. Per germline, CDR1 SGHRS and CDR2 YFSETQ.

J is TRBJ2-1 and V is TRBV5-4, with TRBD2 matching 10 bases. The CDR3 is 15 amino acids. From germline, CDR1 is SGHNT and CDR2 YYREEE (reference sequence). Germline trimming cut 2 bases from V and 6 bases from J; bases unmatched to any gene: 5. CDR3 nucleotides: TGTGCCAGCAGCTTCCGGGCTAGCGGGGGCAATGAGCAGTTCTTC. It is translated as CASSFRASGGNEQFF. Full variable domain (remainder filled in from reference TRBV5-4 and TRBJ2-1): ETGVTQSPTHLIKTRGQQVTLRCSSQSGHNTVSWYQQALGQGPQFIFQYYREEENGRGNFPPRFSGLQFPNYSSELNVNALELDDSALYLCASSFRASGGNEQFFGPGTRLTVL.

V usage is TRBV19 and J usage is TRBJ1-2; 9 bases match TRBD1. Germline loops: CDR1 LNHDA, CDR2 SQIVND (reference sequence). Unmatched junction bases numbered 2, after V lost 3 bases and J lost 6 bases. The CDR3 runs to 13 residues. The CDR3 DNA reads as TGTGCCAGTAGTATCGGGACAGGGAATGGCTACACCTTC. It is translated as CASSIGTGNGYTF.

The chain combines TRBV18 with TRBJ1-3; D is ambiguous. The CDR3 contains 16 residues. V was cut by 1 base and J by 4 bases, with 14 bases left in between. CDR1 and CDR2 (germline): KGHSH, LQKENI. The CDR3 region is CASSPRSSGFGNTIYF. The CDR3 coding sequence is TGTGCCAGCTCACCACGCTCTTCAGGCTTCGGAAACACCATATATTTT.

The V gene is TRBV7-2, the J gene TRBJ1-4; no definite D call. This CDR3 comprises 14 residues. V lost 1 base to trimming and J lost 5 bases, with 8 bases between them. The germline V gene encodes CDR1 SGHTA and CDR2 FQGNSA. The CDR3 coding sequence is TGTGCCAGCAGCTTAGGCAGGAGGAATGAAAAACTGTTTTTT. Protein product: CASSLGRRNEKLFF.

As DNA, the CDR3 is TGTGCCAGCAGCTCCACAGGGTTGAATGAAAAACTGTTTTTT. It translates to CASSSTGLNEKLFF. This chain links TRBV6-5 with TRBJ1-4, with TRBD1 as a possible D gene (6 bases). Looked up from germline, CDR1 is MNHEY and CDR2 is SVGAGI. This CDR3 contains 14 residues. The V and J ends lost 6 bases and 5 bases respectively, with 13 bases between them.

Written as DNA, the CDR3 is TGTGCCAGCAGCCTCCTTTTTGGAAACACCATATATTTT. The encoded protein is CASSLLFGNTIYF. The V call is TRBV11-2, the J call TRBJ1-3; D gene ambiguous. CDR3 length: 13 residues. CDR1 SGHAT and CDR2 FQNNGV come from the germline V gene. Trimming shortened V by 5 bases and J by 3 bases, and 8 bases separated the two germline ends.

The V call is TRBV28, the J call TRBJ1-6, with TRBD1 as a possible D gene (5 bases). Per the germline V gene, CDR1 is MDHEN and CDR2 is SYDVKM. The CDR3 has 18 residues. V lost 4 bases, J lost 7 bases, and 23 bases lay in between. CDR3 amino acids: CASSSLAQGRGVNSPLHF. The DNA of the CDR3 is TGTGCCAGCAGTTCCCTTGCCCAAGGACGGGGGGTCAATTCACCCCTCCACTTT.

The gene calls are TRBV7-2 and TRBJ2-5, with 7 bases aligning to TRBD2. This CDR3 is built from 14 residues. V lost 5 bases to trimming and J lost 2 bases; unmatched junction nucleotides: 5. The germline V gene encodes CDR1 SGHTA and CDR2 FQGNSA. CDR3 nucleotides: TGTGCCAGCAGCACCTCTAGCGGACAAGAGACCCAGTACTTC. Translation: CASSTSSGQETQYF.

A single count supports this clone. This chain connects TRBV18 to TRBJ2-7; 8 bases agree with TRBD1. Germline CDR1 KGHSH, CDR2 LQKENI. V gave up 3 bases and J gave up 0 bases; unmatched junction bases: 13. The CDR3 length is 18 residues. CDR3: CASSPGLGDRLRSYEQYF. The CDR3 coding sequence is TGTGCCAGCTCACCGGGCCTGGGGGACAGGCTTCGCTCCTACGAGCAGTACTTC.

The V gene is TRBV19, the J gene TRBJ2-2; D is perhaps TRBD1 (6 bases). V was shortened by 5 bases and J by 4 bases, with 14 bases between the two germline ends. Per the germline V gene, CDR1 is LNHDA and CDR2 is SQIVND (reference sequence). This CDR3 is built from 15 residues. CDR3 coding DNA: TGTGCCAGTAGTGTACAGGGTATAAGCACCGGGGAGCTGTTTTTT. As protein: CASSVQGISTGELFF.

A word on this clone: The sample contains more than one DNA sequence encoding this CDR3. The V call is TRBV7-6, the J call TRBJ1-3; TRBD1 agrees at 9 bases. The CDR3 contains 14 residues. Germline-derived CDR1 and CDR2 are SGHVS and FNYEAQ. V lost 5 bases and J lost 4; bases outside the gene matches: 3. Here the CDR3 DNA reads TGTGCCAGCAGCCCCACAGGGGGCGGAAACACCATATATTTT. It translates to CASSPTGGGNTIYF.

The rearrangement joins TRBV5-4 to TRBJ2-5, with 7 bases fitting TRBD2. From germline, CDR1 is SGHNT and CDR2 YYREEE (reference sequence). CDR3 size: 16 residues. V was pared by 5 bases and J by 5 bases, with 15 bases of the junction left unmatched. The CDR3 reads CASSKSSGAGGETQYF. CDR3 nucleotides: TGTGCCAGCAGTAAGTCTAGCGGAGCCGGGGGGGAGACCCAGTACTTC.

This clone was counted a few times. The V call is TRBV19, the J call TRBJ1-5; TRBD1 matches at 7 bases. Trimming at V came to 5 bases and at J to 0 bases, leaving 7 bases not matched to a gene. This CDR3 is built from 16 residues. Germline lookup yields CDR1 LNHDA and CDR2 SQIVND (reference sequence). Here the CDR3 reads CASSHPDRASNQPQHF. The CDR3 nucleotides are TGTGCCAGTAGTCACCCTGACAGGGCTAGCAATCAGCCCCAGCATTTT.

This chain uses TRBV19 with TRBJ1-2, with no clear D. The germline V gene has CDR1 LNHDA and CDR2 SQIVND (reference sequence). This CDR3 has 17 amino acids. Trimming removed 6 bases from V and 4 bases from J, with 24 bases in between. CDR3 sequence: CASRKGSFGESGYGYTF. The CDR3 region has the DNA TGTGCCAGTAGAAAAGGTAGTTTCGGGGAGTCGGGCTATGGCTACACCTTC.

This chain connects TRBV5-1 to TRBJ2-1; TRBD2 aligns across 14 bases. Germline CDR1 SGHRS, CDR2 YFSETQ. The CDR3 length is 17 residues. The trim removed 5 bases at V and 2 bases at J, leaving 6 bases unmatched. In nucleotides, the CDR3 is TGCGCCAGCAGTCAGGGACTAGCGGGAGCGGCCTACAATGAGCAGTTCTTC. Its protein is CASSQGLAGAAYNEQFF.

Note on this clone: Other nucleotide sequences in the sample specify the same CDR3. The V and J genes are TRBV7-2 and TRBJ1-5, with D tentatively TRBD1 (6 bases). The germline gives CDR1 SGHTA, CDR2 FQGNSA. V lost 5 bases and J lost 2, with 10 bases in between. The CDR3 spans 14 residues. CDR3 in DNA: TGTGCCAGCAGCCCAACAGGGCGCAATCAGCCCCAGCATTTT. Amino acid sequence: CASSPTGRNQPQHF. Combining the CDR3 with reference TRBV7-2 and TRBJ1-5 gives the whole variable domain GAGVSQSPSNKVTEKGKDVELRCDPISGHTALYWYRQSLGQGLEFLIYFQGNSAPDKSGLPSDRFSAERTGGSVSTLTIQRTQQEDSAVYLCASSPTGRNQPQHFGDGTRLSIL.